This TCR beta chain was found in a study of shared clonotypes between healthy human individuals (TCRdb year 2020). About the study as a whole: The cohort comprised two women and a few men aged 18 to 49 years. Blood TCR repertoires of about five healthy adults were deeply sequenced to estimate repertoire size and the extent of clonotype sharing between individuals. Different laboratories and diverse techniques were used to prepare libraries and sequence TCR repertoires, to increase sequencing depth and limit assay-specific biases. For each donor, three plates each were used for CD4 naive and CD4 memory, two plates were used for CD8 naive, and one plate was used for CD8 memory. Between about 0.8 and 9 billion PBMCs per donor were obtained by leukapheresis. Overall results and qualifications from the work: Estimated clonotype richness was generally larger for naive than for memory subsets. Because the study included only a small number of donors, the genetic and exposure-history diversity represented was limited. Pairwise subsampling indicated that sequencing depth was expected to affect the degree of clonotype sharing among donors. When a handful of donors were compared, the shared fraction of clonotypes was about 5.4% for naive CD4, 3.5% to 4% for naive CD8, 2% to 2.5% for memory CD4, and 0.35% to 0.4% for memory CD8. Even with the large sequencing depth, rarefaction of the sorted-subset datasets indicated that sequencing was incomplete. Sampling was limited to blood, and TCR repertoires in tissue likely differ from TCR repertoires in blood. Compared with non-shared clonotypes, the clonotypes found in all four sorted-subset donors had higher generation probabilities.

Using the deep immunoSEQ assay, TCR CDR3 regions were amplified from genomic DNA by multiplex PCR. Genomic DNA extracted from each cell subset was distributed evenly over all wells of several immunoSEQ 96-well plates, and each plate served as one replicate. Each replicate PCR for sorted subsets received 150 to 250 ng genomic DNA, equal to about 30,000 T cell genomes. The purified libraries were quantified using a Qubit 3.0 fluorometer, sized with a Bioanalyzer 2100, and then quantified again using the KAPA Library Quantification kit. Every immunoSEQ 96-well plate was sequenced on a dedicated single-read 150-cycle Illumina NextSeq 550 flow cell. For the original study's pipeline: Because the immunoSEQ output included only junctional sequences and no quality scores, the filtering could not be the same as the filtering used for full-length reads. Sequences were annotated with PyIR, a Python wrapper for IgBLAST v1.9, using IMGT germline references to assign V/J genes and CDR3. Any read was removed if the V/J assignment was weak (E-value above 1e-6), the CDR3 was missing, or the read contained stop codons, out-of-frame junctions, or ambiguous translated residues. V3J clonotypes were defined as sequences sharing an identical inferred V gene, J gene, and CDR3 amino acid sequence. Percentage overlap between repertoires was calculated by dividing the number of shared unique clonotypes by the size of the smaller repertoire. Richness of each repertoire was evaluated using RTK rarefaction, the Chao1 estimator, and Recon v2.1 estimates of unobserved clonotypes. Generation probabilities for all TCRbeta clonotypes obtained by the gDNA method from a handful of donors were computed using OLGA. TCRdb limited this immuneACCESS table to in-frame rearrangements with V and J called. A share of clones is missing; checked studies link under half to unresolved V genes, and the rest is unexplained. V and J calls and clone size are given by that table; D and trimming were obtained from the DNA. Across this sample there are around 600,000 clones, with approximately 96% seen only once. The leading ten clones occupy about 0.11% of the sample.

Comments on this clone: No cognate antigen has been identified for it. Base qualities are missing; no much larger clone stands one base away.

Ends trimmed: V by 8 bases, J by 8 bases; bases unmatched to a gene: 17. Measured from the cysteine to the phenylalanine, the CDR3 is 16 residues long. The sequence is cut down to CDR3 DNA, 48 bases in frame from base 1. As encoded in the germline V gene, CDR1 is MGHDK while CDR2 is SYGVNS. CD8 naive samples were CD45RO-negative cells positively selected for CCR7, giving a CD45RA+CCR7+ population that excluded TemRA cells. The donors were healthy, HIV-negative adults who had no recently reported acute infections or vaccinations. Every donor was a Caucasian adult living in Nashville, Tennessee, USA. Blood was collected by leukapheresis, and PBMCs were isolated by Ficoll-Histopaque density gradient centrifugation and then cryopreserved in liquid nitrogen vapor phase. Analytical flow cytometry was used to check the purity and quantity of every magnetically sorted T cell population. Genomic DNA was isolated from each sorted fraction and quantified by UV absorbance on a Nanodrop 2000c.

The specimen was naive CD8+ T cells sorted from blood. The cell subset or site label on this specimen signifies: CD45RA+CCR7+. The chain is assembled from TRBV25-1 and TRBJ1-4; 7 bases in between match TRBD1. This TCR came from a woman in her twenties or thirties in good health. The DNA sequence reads TGTGCCAGCGCCAGGGGGGGGGAGGGCCTGGGCGAAAAACTGTTTTTT. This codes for CASARGGEGLGEKLFF.